This T cell receptor (beta chain) was documented in a study of shared clonotypes between healthy human individuals. Measured with immunoSEQ multiplex PCR; TCRdb has only the in-frame clones, and not every one. The repertoire includes a few hundred thousand clones, 80% to 90% of them detected once, and around 15% sits in the top ten. This clone was counted once. Sequences were obtained from memory CD8+ T cells sorted from blood. Specified subset: CD45RO+ cells pooled with CCR7-negative TemRA cells. This receptor was taken from a man aged 18 to 30 in good health.

The CDR3 DNA reads TGCGCCAGCAGCTTGGTTGCAGGGGGCGCGGGGGAGCAGTACTTC. Encoded protein: CASSLVAGGAGEQYF. The chain combines TRBV5-1 with TRBJ2-7, with TRBD1 matching 8 bases. Germline CDR1 and CDR2: SGHRS and YFSETQ. V gave up 0 bases and J gave up 7 bases; unmatched junction bases: 9. The CDR3 runs 15 residues.